The 24 T cell receptor beta chains in this list originate from one sample, sequenced in a study of T cell clusters in autoimmune cytopenias. Each sample's input was 200 to 300 ng genomic DNA, 38,000 or so genome equivalents. One tube held mixed TRB-A and TRB-B primer pools for touch-down PCR. No DNA is given; TCRdb re-called the multiplex PCR reads and lists each CDR3 protein once. Its clone listing holds under 8,500 distinct CDR3 sequences. A further study also used this sample, focusing on T cell repertoires in aging, cancer and after chemotherapy.

The sequenced material came from peripheral blood. All receptors derive from a human donor in good health.

The V call is TRBV24-1, the J call TRBJ2-3. The CDR3 has 15 amino acids. Germline V CDR1 and CDR2: KGHDR, SFDVKD. Here the CDR3 reads CATSDHTMDTDTQYF.

J is TRBJ2-7 and V is TRBV5-1; as DNA is missing, the TRBD2 call by TCRdb cannot be tested. Germline CDR1 is SGHRS and CDR2 is YFSETQ. CDR3 length equals 15 residues. The CDR3 sequence: CASSLGSGGVNEQYF.

Here the CDR3 reads CAWSRPGQGGEQYF. The V gene is TRBV30, the J gene TRBJ2-7; TCRdb reports TRBD1, a call that lacks DNA to check it against. Germline V CDR1 and CDR2: GTSNPN, SVGIG (reference sequence). This CDR3 contains 14 residues.

CDR3 residues: CASSYGGRAYEQYF. The chain recombines TRBV27 with TRBJ2-7; TCRdb's assignment of TRBD2 cannot be checked, as there is no DNA. The CDR3 loop spans 14 amino acids. Germline V gene lookup returns CDR1 MNHEY and CDR2 SMNVEV (reference sequence).

This clonotype is labeled medium-sized based on frequency. The chain has TRBV29-1 and TRBJ1-1; the TCRdb call, TRBD1, lacks DNA for checking. This CDR3 comprises 14 residues. Germline CDR1 is SQVTM and CDR2 is ANQGSEA. The CDR3 sequence: CSVAPTGSDTEAFF.

Frequency places this clonotype as medium-sized (0.01 to 0.1%). The rearrangement links TRBV7-6 to TRBJ1-6; TCRdb's D call of TRBD1 is untestable without DNA. The CDR3 consists of 16 residues. Germline-derived CDR1 and CDR2 are SGHVS and FNYEAQ. Here the CDR3 reads CASSLDSTGVNSPLHF.

The chain couples TRBV18 to TRBJ2-1; TCRdb picks TRBD1, but there is no DNA to check that call. The germline V gene encodes CDR1 KGHSH and CDR2 LQKENI. This CDR3 comprises 13 residues. CDR3 residues: CASSPLTGGEQFF.

V usage is TRBV18 and J usage is TRBJ1-4. Germline CDR1 reads KGHSH; CDR2 reads LQKENI. The CDR3 runs 14 residues. CDR3 amino acids: CASSRQGGDEKLFF.

Considering frequency, this clonotype is medium-sized. V gene TRBV29-1 combines with J gene TRBJ2-7; TCRdb returns TRBD1, unconfirmable since there is no DNA. The CDR3 has 13 amino acids. Germline CDR1 and CDR2: SQVTM and ANQGSEA. CDR3: CSVETGGGYEQYF.

Its frequency marks this clonotype as medium-sized. J is TRBJ2-3 and V is TRBV18. CDR1 and CDR2 (germline): KGHSH, LQKENI. The CDR3 is 13 amino acids. This CDR3 reads CASSPPHTDTQYF.

This chain uses TRBV18 with TRBJ1-1; as DNA is missing, the TRBD1 call by TCRdb cannot be tested. CDR1 is KGHSH and CDR2 is LQKENI in the germline V gene. The CDR3 covers 14 residues. CDR3 sequence reads: CASSPSGRQNEAFF.

The CDR3 loop reads CASSLAVGGQPQHF. V usage is TRBV5-5 and J usage is TRBJ1-5. The CDR3 spans 14 residues. From germline, CDR1 is SGHKS and CDR2 YYEKEE (reference sequence).

The chain uses TRBV30 and TRBJ1-2; absent DNA, TCRdb's TRBD1 call cannot be checked. This CDR3 region has 13 residues. CDR1 and CDR2 from the germline V gene are GTSNPN and SVGIG (reference sequence). The CDR3 spells CAFARDRPRGYTF.

This clonotype is classed as medium-sized by frequency. V is TRBV19 and J is TRBJ2-5; TCRdb lists TRBD1, though no DNA is available to test this call. This CDR3 spans 14 amino acids. Germline V CDR1 and CDR2: LNHDA, SQIVND (reference sequence). The CDR3: CASSTNDRQETQYF. Together with reference TRBV19 and TRBJ2-5, the CDR3 gives the full variable domain: DGGITQSPKYLFRKEGQNVTLSCEQNLNHDAMYWYRQDPGQGLRLIYYSQIVNDFQKGDIAEGYSVSREKKESFPLTVTSAQKNPTAFYLCASSTNDRQETQYFGPGTRLLVL.

This clonotype shows up as medium-sized by frequency. The rearrangement uses TRBV27 and TRBJ2-2; the D gene TCRdb calls, TRBD1, cannot be checked with no DNA. CDR1 and CDR2 from the germline V gene are MNHEY and SMNVEV (reference sequence). The length of the CDR3 is 15 residues. The chain's CDR3 is CASSTSGRGTGELFF.

This chain joins TRBV19 and TRBJ1-1. Germline V gene lookup returns CDR1 LNHDA and CDR2 SQIVND (reference sequence). This CDR3 comprises 14 residues. The CDR3: CASSPVTVNTEAFF.

This clonotype shows up as medium-sized by frequency. V is TRBV19 and J is TRBJ1-5. The germline CDR1 and CDR2 sequences are LNHDA and SQIVND (reference sequence). This CDR3 contains 15 residues. This chain's CDR3 is CASSTPNTKDQPQHF.

This clonotype is called medium-sized based on its frequency. The rearrangement uses TRBV19 and TRBJ1-1. Germline assignment: CDR1 LNHDA and CDR2 SQIVND (reference sequence). The CDR3 is 14 residues long. The CDR3 reads CASSFSAGRTEAFF.

The chain couples TRBV12-3 or TRBV12-4 to TRBJ2-5; TCRdb's assignment of TRBD1 cannot be checked, as there is no DNA. The CDR3 spans 14 residues. CDR3 region: CASSLTGGDKTQYF.

This chain uses TRBV6-6 with TRBJ1-5; there is no DNA to check the TCRdb D call of TRBD1. The CDR3 extends over 14 amino acids. Germline V gene data show CDR1 as MNHNY and CDR2 as SVGAGI (reference sequence). The CDR3 reads CASSYGQGNQPQHF.

According to its frequency, this clonotype is medium-sized (0.01 to 0.1%). The chain uses TRBV5-4 and TRBJ2-3; absent DNA, TCRdb's TRBD1 call cannot be checked. The CDR3 is 18 amino acids. Germline V gives CDR1 SGHNT, CDR2 YYREEE (reference sequence). The CDR3 here is CASSFGPGTGKPTDTQYF.

This clonotype registers medium-sized by frequency. The gene calls are TRBV29-1 and TRBJ1-5; there is no DNA to check the TCRdb D call of TRBD1. Germline CDR1 and CDR2: SQVTM and ANQGSEA. CDR3 length: 12 amino acids. CDR3 residues: CSVETGEGPQHF.

This clonotype registers medium-sized (0.01 to 0.1%) by frequency. The V and J genes are TRBV7-2 and TRBJ1-5; TCRdb lists TRBD1, though no DNA is available to test this call. Germline CDR1 reads SGHTA; CDR2 reads FQGNSA. The CDR3 totals 14 residues. CDR3 amino acids: CASSQQGGDQPQHF.

According to its frequency, this clonotype is medium-sized. The CDR3: CAISSTDSYEQYF. The chain recombines TRBV10-3 with TRBJ2-7. The germline V gene encodes CDR1 ENHRY and CDR2 SYGVKD. The CDR3 sequence is 13 residues long.